The clone carrying this T cell receptor (beta chain) has a handful of counts. Measured with immunoSEQ multiplex PCR; TCRdb has only the in-frame clones, and not every one. The sample lists some 96,000 clones; more than 65% were seen once. Germline V gene lookup returns CDR1 SGHTA and CDR2 FQGNSA. V lost 2 bases and J lost 8, with 4 bases in between. This CDR3 is built from 11 residues. The data were taken from a study of blood T cell repertoires in COVID-19. Looking at the study overall: The United States, Italy and Spain provided the acute and convalescent COVID-19 samples. T cells, B-cell-depleted T cells, or PBMCs supplied cDNA or gDNA.

The sequencing sample was made of peripheral blood. The gene calls are TRBV7-2 and TRBJ1-3; D ambiguous. The TCR comes from a woman in her 70s with acute or convalescent COVID-19. The CDR3 reads CASSLLDTIYF. The CDR3 coding sequence is TGTGCCAGCAGCTTATTAGACACCATATATTTT.